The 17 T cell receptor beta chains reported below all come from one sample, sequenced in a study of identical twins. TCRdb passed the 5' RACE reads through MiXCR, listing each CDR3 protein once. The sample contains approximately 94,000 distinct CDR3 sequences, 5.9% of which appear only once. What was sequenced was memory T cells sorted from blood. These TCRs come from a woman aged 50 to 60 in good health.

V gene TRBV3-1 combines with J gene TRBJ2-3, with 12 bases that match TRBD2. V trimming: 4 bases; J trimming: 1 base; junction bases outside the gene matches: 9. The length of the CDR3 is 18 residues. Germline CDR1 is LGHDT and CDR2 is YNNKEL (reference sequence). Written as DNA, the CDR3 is TGTGCCAGCAGCCCTCCGGGACTAGCGGGTCCCGGCACAGATACGCAGTATTTT. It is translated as CASSPPGLAGPGTDTQYF.

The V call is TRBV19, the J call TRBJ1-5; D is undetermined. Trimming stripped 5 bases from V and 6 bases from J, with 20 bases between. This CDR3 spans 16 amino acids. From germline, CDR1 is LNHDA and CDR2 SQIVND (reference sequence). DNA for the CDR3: TGTGCCAGTAGTCCCACGGTTGACGTTCGGAGTCAGCCCCAGCATTTT. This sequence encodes CASSPTVDVRSQPQHF.

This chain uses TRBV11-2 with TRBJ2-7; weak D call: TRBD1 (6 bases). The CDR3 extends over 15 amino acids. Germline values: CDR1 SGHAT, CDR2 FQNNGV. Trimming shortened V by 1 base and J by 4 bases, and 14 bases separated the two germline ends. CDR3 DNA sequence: TGTGCCAGCAGCTTAGCCCAGGGGAGAGATTACGAGCAGTACTTC. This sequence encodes CASSLAQGRDYEQYF.

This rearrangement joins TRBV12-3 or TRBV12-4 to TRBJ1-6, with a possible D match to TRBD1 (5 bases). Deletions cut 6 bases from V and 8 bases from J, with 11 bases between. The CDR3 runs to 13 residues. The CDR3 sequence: CASSRDWDSPLHF. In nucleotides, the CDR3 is TGTGCCAGCAGCCGGGACTGGGATTCACCCCTCCACTTT.

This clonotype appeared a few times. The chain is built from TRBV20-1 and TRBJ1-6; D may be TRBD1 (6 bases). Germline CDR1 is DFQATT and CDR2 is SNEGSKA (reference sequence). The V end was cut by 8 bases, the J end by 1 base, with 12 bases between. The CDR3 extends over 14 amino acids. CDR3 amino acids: CSPTTGSYNSPLHF. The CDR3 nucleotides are TGCAGTCCAACTACAGGGTCCTATAATTCACCCCTCCACTTT.

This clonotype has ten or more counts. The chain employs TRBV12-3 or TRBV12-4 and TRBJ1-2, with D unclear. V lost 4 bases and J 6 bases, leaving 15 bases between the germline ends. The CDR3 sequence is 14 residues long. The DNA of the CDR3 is TGTGCCAGCAGTTCAACCGGGTCGGCCAATGGCTACACCTTC. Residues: CASSSTGSANGYTF.

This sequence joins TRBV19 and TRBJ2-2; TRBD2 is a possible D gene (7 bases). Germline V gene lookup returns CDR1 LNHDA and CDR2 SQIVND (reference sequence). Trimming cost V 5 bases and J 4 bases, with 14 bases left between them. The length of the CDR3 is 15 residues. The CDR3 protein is CASSRGAGGTGELFF. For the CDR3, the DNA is TGTGCCAGTAGTCGGGGGGCTGGGGGCACCGGGGAGCTGTTTTTT.

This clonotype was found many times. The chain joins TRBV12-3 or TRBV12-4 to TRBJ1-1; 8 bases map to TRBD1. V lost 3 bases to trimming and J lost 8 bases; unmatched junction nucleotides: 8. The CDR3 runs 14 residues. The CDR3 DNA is TGTGCCAGCAGTTTCGGACAGGGTCTTACCGAAGCTTTCTTT. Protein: CASSFGQGLTEAFF.

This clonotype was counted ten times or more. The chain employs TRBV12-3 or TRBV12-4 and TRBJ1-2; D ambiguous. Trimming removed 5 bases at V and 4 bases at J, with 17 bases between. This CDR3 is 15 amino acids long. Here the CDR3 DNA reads TGTGCCAGCAGTCCGACGGGCAGTTCAAGCTATGGCTACACCTTC. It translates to CASSPTGSSSYGYTF.

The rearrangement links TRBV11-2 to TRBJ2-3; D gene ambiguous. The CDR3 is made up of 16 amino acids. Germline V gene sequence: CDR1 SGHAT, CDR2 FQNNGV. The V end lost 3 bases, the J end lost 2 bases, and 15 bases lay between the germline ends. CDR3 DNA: TGTGCCAGCAGCTTGAGAAGGGTCCAACTCACAGATACGCAGTATTTT. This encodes CASSLRRVQLTDTQYF.

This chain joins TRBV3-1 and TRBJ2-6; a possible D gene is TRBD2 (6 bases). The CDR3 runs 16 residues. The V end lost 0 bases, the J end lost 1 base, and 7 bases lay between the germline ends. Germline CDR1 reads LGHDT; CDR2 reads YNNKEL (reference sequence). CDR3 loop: CASSQDGGSGANVLTF. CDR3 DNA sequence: TGTGCCAGCAGCCAAGATGGGGGGTCTGGGGCCAACGTCCTGACTTTC.

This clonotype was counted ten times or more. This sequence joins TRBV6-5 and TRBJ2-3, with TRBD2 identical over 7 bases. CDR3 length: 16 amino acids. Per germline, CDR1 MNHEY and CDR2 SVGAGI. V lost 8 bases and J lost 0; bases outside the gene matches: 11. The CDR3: CASWGGGPSSTDTQYF. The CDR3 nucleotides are TGTGCCAGCTGGGGGGGAGGGCCTTCTAGCACAGATACGCAGTATTTT.

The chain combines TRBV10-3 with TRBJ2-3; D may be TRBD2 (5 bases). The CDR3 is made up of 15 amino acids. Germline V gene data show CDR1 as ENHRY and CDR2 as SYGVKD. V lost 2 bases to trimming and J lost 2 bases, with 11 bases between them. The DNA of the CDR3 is TGTGCCATCAGTGAGGTGACTAACCCCACAGATACGCAGTATTTT. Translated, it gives CAISEVTNPTDTQYF.

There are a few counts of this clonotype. CDR3 loop: CARSSPPRGHLDTGELFF. Written as DNA, the CDR3 is TGTGCCAGAAGCTCTCCCCCCAGGGGGCATTTGGACACCGGGGAGCTGTTTTTT. The V gene is TRBV5-3, the J gene TRBJ2-2; 8 bases match TRBD1. TRBV5-3 is noted as an ORF with a role that remains uncertain. The CDR3 covers 18 residues. Unmatched junction bases numbered 13, after V lost 3 bases and J lost 3 bases.

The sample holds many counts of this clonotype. The CDR3 region is CSVFLGSYNEQFF. In DNA, the CDR3 is TGCAGCGTCTTCCTTGGCTCCTACAATGAGCAGTTCTTC. The chain links TRBV29-1 to TRBJ2-1; D gene uncertain. Deletions cut 6 bases from V and 0 bases from J, with 9 bases between. Germline V gene lookup returns CDR1 SQVTM and CDR2 ANQGSEA. This CDR3 has 13 amino acids.

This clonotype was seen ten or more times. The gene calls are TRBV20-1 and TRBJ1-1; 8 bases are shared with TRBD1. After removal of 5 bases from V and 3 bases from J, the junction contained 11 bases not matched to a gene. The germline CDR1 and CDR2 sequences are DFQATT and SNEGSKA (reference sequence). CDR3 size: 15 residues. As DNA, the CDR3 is TGCAGTGCTCCCGGGACAGGCTCCATTGACACTGAAGCTTTCTTT. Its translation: CSAPGTGSIDTEAFF.

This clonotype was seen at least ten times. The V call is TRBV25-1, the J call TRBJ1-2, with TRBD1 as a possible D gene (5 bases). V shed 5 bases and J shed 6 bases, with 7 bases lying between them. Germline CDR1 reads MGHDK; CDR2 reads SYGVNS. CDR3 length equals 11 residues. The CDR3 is CASSRGDGYTF. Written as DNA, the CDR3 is TGTGCCAGCAGTCGAGGGGATGGCTACACCTTC.